This is a list of T cell receptor beta chains from one sample in a study of post-analysis software for immune sequencing data. Using its own MiXCR run on the PCR reads, TCRdb lists one record per CDR3 protein. Here the sample spans roughly 410,000 distinct CDR3 sequences, 30% to 45% being singletons. Source material: blood. Source of these receptors: a girl between 5 and 17 years old with multiple sclerosis. The CDR3 runs from the conserved cysteine through the conserved F or W. The order of the fields is V gene, D gene, clone size, J gene, CDR3 protein, CDR3 DNA. A D gene is named only where the DNA matches it firmly. Rows give clone size only sometimes, using once, few, many, or a class for an expanded clone.

>TRBV12-3/TRBV12-4|TRBD1|few|TRBJ1-2
CAAGGGRDYGYTF
TGTGCCGCGGGAGGGGGCAGAGACTATGGCTACACCTTC
>TRBV20-1|TRBD1|NA|TRBJ1-4
CSALRQGNEKLFF
TGCAGTGCCCTCCGACAGGGGAATGAAAAACTGTTTTTT
>TRBV5-5|NA|NA|TRBJ2-7
CASSLTGGQSSYEQYF
TGTGCCAGCAGTTTAACCGGGGGGCAGAGCTCCTACGAGCAGTACTTC
>TRBV6-2/TRBV6-3|TRBD2|NA|TRBJ2-1
CASSPTSRPYNEQFF
TGTGCCAGCAGCCCGACTAGCAGGCCTTACAATGAGCAGTTCTTC
>TRBV29-1|NA|few|TRBJ2-5
CSVTGQSWETQYF
TGCAGCGTCACCGGACAGTCCTGGGAGACCCAGTACTTC
>TRBV7-2|NA|few|TRBJ2-3
CASSLVRQGTSTDTQYF
TGTGCCAGCAGCTTAGTTCGGCAGGGGACTAGCACAGATACGCAGTATTTT
>TRBV11-2|TRBD2|NA|TRBJ2-1
CASSLTSAYPYNEQFF
TGTGCCAGCAGCTTGACTAGCGCCTATCCCTACAATGAGCAGTTCTTC
>TRBV7-9|NA|once|TRBJ2-7
CASSPRDFYEQYF
TGTGCCAGCAGCCCTCGGGACTTCTACGAGCAGTACTTC
>TRBV7-9|NA|NA|TRBJ1-6
CASSEDTLNSPLHF
TGTGCCAGCAGCGAGGACACCCTTAATTCACCCCTCCACTTT
>TRBV25-1|NA|few|TRBJ2-3
CASSPPGRSSTDTQYF
TGTGCCAGCAGTCCTCCGGGGCGATCAAGCACAGATACGCAGTATTTT
>TRBV4-1|TRBD1|few|TRBJ1-5
CASSQTTGRGGAGNQPQHF
TGCGCCAGCAGCCAAACGACTGGCAGGGGGGGGGCAGGTAATCAGCCCCAGCATTTT
>TRBV20-1|NA|NA|TRBJ1-4
CSARDRQGSEKLFF
TGCAGTGCTAGAGATCGCCAGGGGAGTGAAAAACTGTTTTTT
>TRBV19|NA|NA|TRBJ1-5
CASSIDSGAWQPQHF
TGTGCCAGTAGTATAGATTCAGGGGCTTGGCAGCCCCAGCATTTT
>TRBV25-1|NA|NA|TRBJ1-4
CASSDDVWGNEKLFF
TGTGCCAGCAGTGACGACGTGTGGGGTAATGAAAAACTGTTTTTT
>TRBV10-3|TRBD2|few|TRBJ2-5
CAISEGLAGAQETQYF
TGTGCCATCAGTGAGGGACTAGCGGGGGCCCAAGAGACCCAGTACTTC
>TRBV12-3/TRBV12-4|NA|few|TRBJ1-5
CASSQGPGLEGNQPQHF
TGTGCCAGCAGTCAGGGGCCAGGCCTAGAGGGCAATCAGCCCCAGCATTTT
>TRBV7-2|TRBD1|NA|TRBJ2-3
CASSGQGFRSTDTQYF
TGTGCCAGCAGCGGACAGGGTTTTCGAAGCACAGATACGCAGTATTTT
>TRBV11-2|NA|NA|TRBJ2-5
CASQLGGETQYF
TGTGCCAGCCAATTAGGGGGAGAGACCCAGTACTTC
>TRBV5-1|TRBD1|NA|TRBJ1-2
CASSSAPTGDYGYTF
TGCGCCAGCAGCTCAGCCCCGACAGGGGACTATGGCTACACCTTC
>TRBV12-3/TRBV12-4|NA|NA|TRBJ1-5
CASSQTGGVNQPQHF
TGTGCCAGCAGCCAGACAGGTGGGGTCAATCAGCCCCAGCATTTT
>TRBV5-1|NA|many|TRBJ2-2
CASSLAEGLTGELFF
TGCGCCAGCAGCTTGGCAGAGGGGCTCACCGGGGAGCTGTTTTTT
>TRBV6-2/TRBV6-3|TRBD1|NA|TRBJ2-7
CASIDPDRVYEQYF
TGTGCCAGCATAGACCCGGACAGGGTGTACGAGCAGTACTTC
>TRBV20-1|NA|few|TRBJ2-4
CSAWTLEREQYF
TGCAGTGCATGGACGCTCGAAAGGGAGCAGTACTTC
>TRBV7-2|NA|few|TRBJ2-5
CASSLRGVQETQYF
TGTGCCAGCAGCTTAAGGGGGGTCCAAGAGACCCAGTACTTC
>TRBV29-1|TRBD1|few|TRBJ2-1
CSVESGKGAIPIGQFF
TGCAGCGTTGAGTCCGGAAAGGGGGCTATCCCCATCGGGCAGTTCTTC
>TRBV7-9|NA|NA|TRBJ1-2
CASSGGADRSGYTF
TGTGCCAGCAGCGGGGGGGCCGACAGGAGTGGCTACACCTTC
>TRBV7-8|NA|NA|TRBJ2-1
CASRPGSSVEQFF
TGTGCCAGCAGGCCGGGGAGCTCCGTTGAGCAGTTCTTC
>TRBV10-3|TRBD1|few|TRBJ2-7
CAINSGTGCYEQYF
TGTGCCATCAATTCCGGGACAGGGTGCTACGAGCAGTACTTC
>TRBV7-2|NA|NA|TRBJ2-5
CASSGRGLETQYF
TGTGCCAGCTCAGGCCGGGGGCTTGAGACCCAGTACTTC
>TRBV20-1|NA|few|TRBJ2-3
CSASGGGFEVADTQYF
TGCAGTGCTAGTGGTGGGGGGTTCGAAGTGGCAGATACGCAGTATTTT
>TRBV3-1|TRBD2|NA|TRBJ2-7
CASSHGERGVPSYEQYF
TGTGCCAGCAGCCATGGTGAGCGGGGGGTACCCTCCTACGAGCAGTACTTC
>TRBV30|NA|NA|TRBJ1-6
CAWSVQGGSPLHF
TGTGCCTGGAGTGTACAGGGCGGCTCACCCCTCCACTTT
>TRBV5-1|TRBD2|NA|TRBJ2-3
CASSSGLAGESDTQYF
TGCGCCAGCAGCTCGGGACTAGCGGGGGAGTCAGATACGCAGTATTTT
>TRBV4-1|TRBD1|NA|TRBJ2-1
CASSREDRGPNEQFF
TGCGCCAGCAGCCGGGAGGACAGGGGGCCGAATGAGCAGTTCTTC
>TRBV20-1|TRBD1|NA|TRBJ2-7
CSARGTADYEQYF
TGCAGTGCAAGAGGGACAGCCGATTACGAGCAGTACTTC
>TRBV6-5|TRBD1|NA|TRBJ1-1
CASRRDSSNTEAFF
TGTGCCAGCAGGCGGGACAGTTCGAACACTGAAGCTTTCTTT